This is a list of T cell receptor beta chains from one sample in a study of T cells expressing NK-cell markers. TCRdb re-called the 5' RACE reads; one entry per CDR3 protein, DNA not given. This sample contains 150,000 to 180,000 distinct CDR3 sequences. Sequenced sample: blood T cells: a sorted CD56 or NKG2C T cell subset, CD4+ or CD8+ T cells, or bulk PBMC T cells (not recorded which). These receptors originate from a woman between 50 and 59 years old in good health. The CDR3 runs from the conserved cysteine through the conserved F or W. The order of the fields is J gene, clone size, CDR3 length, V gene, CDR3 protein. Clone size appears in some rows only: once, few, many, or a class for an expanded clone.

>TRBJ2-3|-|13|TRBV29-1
CSVTGEGTDTQYF
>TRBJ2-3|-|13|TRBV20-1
CSARGPSTDTQYF
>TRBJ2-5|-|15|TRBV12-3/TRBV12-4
CASSFSEFGEETQYF
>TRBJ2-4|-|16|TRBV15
CATSISTGGAKNIQYF
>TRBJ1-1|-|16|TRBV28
CASSSETGNFLTEAFF
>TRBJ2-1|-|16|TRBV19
CATGLAGPGVYNEQFF
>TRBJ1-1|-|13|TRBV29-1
CSVETGWVSEAFF
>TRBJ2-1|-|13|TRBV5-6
CASSPGATNEQFF
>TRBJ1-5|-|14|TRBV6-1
CASRPIGGNQPQHF
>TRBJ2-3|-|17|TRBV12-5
CASGFLPRTSATDTQYF
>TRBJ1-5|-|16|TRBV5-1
CASSSRSGGRGQPQHF
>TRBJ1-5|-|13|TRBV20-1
CSAPRRANQPQHF
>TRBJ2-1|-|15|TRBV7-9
CASSSTSGSRHEQFF
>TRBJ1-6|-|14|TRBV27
CASSLEPYNSPLHF
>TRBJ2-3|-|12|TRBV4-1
CASSQSPDTQYF
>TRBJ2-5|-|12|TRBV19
CASSTQEGTQYF
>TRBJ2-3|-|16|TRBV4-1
CASSQDPRTLTDTQYF
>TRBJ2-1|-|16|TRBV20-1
CSARAVLAGGFDEQFF
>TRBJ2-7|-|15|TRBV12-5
CASGLGQGSSYEQYF
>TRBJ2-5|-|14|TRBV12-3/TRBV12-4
CASSSSPERETQYF
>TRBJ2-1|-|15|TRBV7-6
CASSLVVAGAYEQFF
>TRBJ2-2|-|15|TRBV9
CASSVFGTSSGELFF
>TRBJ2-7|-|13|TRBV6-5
CASQTSGTYEQYF
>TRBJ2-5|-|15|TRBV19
CASSTTGGMRETQYF
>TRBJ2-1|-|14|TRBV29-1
CSVELGGGYNEQFF
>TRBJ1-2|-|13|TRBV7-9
CASSAETGYGYTF
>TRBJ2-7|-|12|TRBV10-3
CAISDPGEEQYF
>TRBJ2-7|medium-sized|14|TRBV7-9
CASSGNPISYEQYF
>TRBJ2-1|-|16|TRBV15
CATSASGTSGIEEQFF
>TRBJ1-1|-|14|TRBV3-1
CASFPSGGNTEAFF
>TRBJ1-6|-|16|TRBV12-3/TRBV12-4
CASSTYGAGLGSPLHF
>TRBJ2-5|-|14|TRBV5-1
CASSSGTVQETQYF
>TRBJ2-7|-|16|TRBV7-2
CASSYTGTSGRHEQYF
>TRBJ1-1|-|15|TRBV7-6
CASSLGADTNTEAFF
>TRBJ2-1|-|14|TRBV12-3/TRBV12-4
CASSFVGPDNEQFF
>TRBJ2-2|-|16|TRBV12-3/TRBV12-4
CASSFLAGGPHGELFF
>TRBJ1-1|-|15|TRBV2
CASIPEGTGNTEAFF
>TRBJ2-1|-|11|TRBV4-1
CASSQAGTLFF
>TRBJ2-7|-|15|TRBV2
CASRVGLGSSYEQYF
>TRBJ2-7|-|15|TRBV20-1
CSARDFLRDNYEQYF
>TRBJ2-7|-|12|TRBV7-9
CASSRLIYEQYF
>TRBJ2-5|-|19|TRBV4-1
CASSQDGTGVLGAGGTQYF
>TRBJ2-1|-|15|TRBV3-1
CASSQIPSGRPEQFF
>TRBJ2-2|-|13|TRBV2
CASSPDGRGELFF
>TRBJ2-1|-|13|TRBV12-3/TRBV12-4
CASWDPEYNEQFF
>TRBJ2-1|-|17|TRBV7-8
CASSLGLAGGFYNEQFF